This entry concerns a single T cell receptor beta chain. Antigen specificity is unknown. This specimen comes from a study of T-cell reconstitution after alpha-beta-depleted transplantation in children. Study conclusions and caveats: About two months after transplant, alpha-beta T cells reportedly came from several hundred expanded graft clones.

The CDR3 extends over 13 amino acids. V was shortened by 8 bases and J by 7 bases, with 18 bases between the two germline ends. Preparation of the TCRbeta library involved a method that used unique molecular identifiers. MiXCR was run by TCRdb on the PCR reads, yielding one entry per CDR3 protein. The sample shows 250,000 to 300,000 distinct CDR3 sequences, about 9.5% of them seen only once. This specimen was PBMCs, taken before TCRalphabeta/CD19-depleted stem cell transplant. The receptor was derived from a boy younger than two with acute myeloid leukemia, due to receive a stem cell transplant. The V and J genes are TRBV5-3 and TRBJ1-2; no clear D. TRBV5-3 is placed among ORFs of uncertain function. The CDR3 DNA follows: TGTGCCAGCATCCCTGGTGTCCTCGGTGGCTACACCTTC. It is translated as CASIPGVLGGYTF.